This entry describes one T cell receptor beta chain. J gave up 0 bases and V 10 bases, and 3 bases lay outside the gene matches. The CDR3 extends over 13 amino acids. Germline CDR1 LNHDA, CDR2 SQIVND (reference sequence). TCRdb re-called the reads through MiXCR, storing one row per CDR3 protein. The sample holds under 200,000 distinct CDR3 sequences, more than 9% seen once. The data derive from a study of T cell repertoires in cytomegalovirus infection. The sample taken for sequencing was PBMCs. This chain uses TRBV19 with TRBJ2-1; 7 bases fit TRBD2. This clonotype was obtained from a human donor in good health (CMV status not recorded). Some clones in this sample may be carry-over from other donors' samples. CDR3 amino acids: CATRGSSYNEQFF. The CDR3 DNA sequence: TGTGCCACCCGCGGGAGCTCCTACAATGAGCAGTTCTTC.